This T cell receptor (beta chain) came from a study of radiation and T cells in renal cell carcinoma. Study-wide results and limits: In blood, top tumor clones expanded by 2 weeks, shrinking by 4.

Profiled with immunoSEQ multiplex PCR; TCRdb holds only in-frame clones, not every one. The repertoire holds roughly 80,000 clones, with over 80% as singletons. In germline, CDR1 is SEHNR, CDR2 FQNEAQ (reference sequence). The junction had 8 bases not matched to a gene; V was cut back by 4 bases and J by 4 bases. This CDR3 region has 15 residues. This sample's time point: blood 4 weeks post-SBRT, at nephrectomy. Treatment noted: 15 Gy SBRT to primary tumor, nephrectomy 4 weeks later. Nephrectomy followed 15 Gy stereotactic body radiation by 4 weeks. This renal cell carcinoma was of the clear cell type. To note about this clone: Its specificity is unknown.

The sample in question was blood, obtained from a patient whose treatment included radiotherapy and nephrectomy. This receptor was obtained from a woman aged 55 to 70 with renal cell carcinoma. This chain joins TRBV7-9 and TRBJ2-3; 7 nucleotides agree with TRBD2. This CDR3 reads CASSSAAGRSDTQYF. CDR3 coding DNA: TGTGCCAGCAGCTCCGCAGCGGGAAGGTCAGATACGCAGTATTTT.